One sample yielded the 15 T cell receptor beta chains listed below, sequenced in a study of beta chain features in type 1 diabetes. Study observations and caveats: Shorter TCRB CDR3s, moderately but significantly so, were found in Type 1 diabetes patients in all four CD4+ subsets.

What these receptors recognize is not known. cDNA synthesis used the whole RNA isolate, giving expressed TCRB sequences. The repertoire was sequenced with immunoSEQ multiplex PCR; TCRdb's copy has only in-frame clones and lacks some. The data hold 200,000 to 300,000 clones, with about a tenth observed a single time. Specimen: naive CD4+ T cells from blood. The receptors stem from a man in his thirties or forties with type 1 diabetes.

This clone occurred a few times. Compared with germline, one end of the junction differs, possibly owing to a read error. CDR3: CASSGTDQETQYF. For the CDR3, the DNA is TGTGCTAGCAGCGGGACAGACCAAGAGACCCAGTACTTC. The rearrangement links TRBV7-7 to TRBJ2-5; the D gene could be TRBD1 or TRBD2 (7 bases each). Germline V gene data show CDR1 as SSHAT and CDR2 as FNYEAQ (reference sequence). The CDR3 contains 13 residues.

The chain uses TRBV6-5 and TRBJ2-1; 11 bases agree with TRBD2. Per germline, CDR1 MNHEY and CDR2 SVGAGI. Losses at the gene ends were 4 bases for V and 5 bases for J; bases not matched to a gene: 4. The CDR3 loop spans 15 amino acids. CDR3 nucleotide sequence: TGTGCCAGCAGTTCAACTAGCGGGGGCCACAATGAGCAGTTCTTC. Translation: CASSSTSGGHNEQFF.

In DNA, the CDR3 is TGTGCCAGCAGCCCTAGCGGGGGGGCAGAGACCCAGTACTTC. Protein sequence: CASSPSGGAETQYF. The V call is TRBV9, the J call TRBJ2-5, with 12 nucleotides matching TRBD2. Trimming cost V 4 bases and J 4 bases; bases outside gene matches: 2. Looked up from germline, CDR1 is SGDLS and CDR2 is YYNGEE. This CDR3 has 14 residues.

The V call is TRBV2, the J call TRBJ2-7, with 7 bases aligning to TRBD1. V lost 5 bases, J lost 2 bases, and 3 bases stayed unmatched. Germline CDR1 is SNHLY and CDR2 is FYNNEI. The CDR3 is 13 residues long. The CDR3 loop is CASSKTGPYEQYF. In nucleotides, the CDR3 is TGTGCCAGCAGTAAGACAGGGCCCTACGAGCAGTACTTC.

The V call is TRBV15, the J call TRBJ2-2, with 10 bases aligning to TRBD2. Germline lookup yields CDR1 LNHNV and CDR2 YYDKDF (reference sequence). V trimming: 0 bases; J trimming: 4 bases; junction bases outside the gene matches: 8. The CDR3 consists of 18 residues. CDR3 loop: CATSRDGSGGAGTGELFF. In nucleotides, the CDR3 is TGTGCCACCAGCAGAGATGGGAGCGGGGGGGCTGGCACCGGGGAGCTGTTTTTT.

The sample holds a few counts of this clone. The chain couples TRBV28 to TRBJ2-6; the D is unclear. Deletions cut 4 bases from V and 1 base from J, with 5 bases between. Germline CDR1 is MDHEN and CDR2 is SYDVKM. This CDR3 comprises 14 residues. The CDR3 here is CASSSKSGANVLTF. The CDR3 DNA sequence: TGTGCCAGCAGTTCAAAATCTGGGGCCAACGTCCTGACTTTC.

This clone was detected a few times. The chain employs TRBV7-9 and TRBJ2-1; D perhaps matches TRBD2 (6 bases). Germline values: CDR1 SEHNR, CDR2 FQNEAQ (reference sequence). The V end was cut by 7 bases, the J end by 6 bases, with 19 bases between. The CDR3 spans 15 residues. The CDR3 spells CASTPPGGESNEQFF. The CDR3 nucleotides read TGTGCCAGCACCCCTCCGGGCGGGGAATCCAATGAGCAGTTCTTC.

The sample holds a few counts of this clone. The chain combines TRBV2 with TRBJ2-7, with D possibly matching TRBD1 (5 bases). There are 14 residues in the CDR3. In germline, CDR1 is SNHLY, CDR2 FYNNEI. Trimming stripped 3 bases from V and 1 base from J, with 10 bases between. The CDR3 loop is CASSETRESYEQYF. The CDR3 bases are TGTGCCAGCAGTGAGACCAGGGAATCCTACGAGCAGTACTTC.

As for this clone: Other DNA sequences from this sample encode an identical CDR3 as well. The chain employs TRBV5-1 and TRBJ2-3, with 10 bases fitting TRBD2. The ends lost 4 bases at V and 5 bases at J; junction bases unmatched: 4. Germline V gives CDR1 SGHRS, CDR2 YFSETQ. This CDR3 is built from 14 residues. CDR3 amino acids: CASSDASGGDTQYF. The CDR3 nucleotides are TGCGCCAGCAGCGATGCTAGCGGGGGAGATACGCAGTATTTT.

The chain is built from TRBV28 and TRBJ1-2; D unresolved. The CDR3 extends over 12 amino acids. V was cut by 6 bases and J by 7 bases, with 12 bases left in between. Germline V gives CDR1 MDHEN, CDR2 SYDVKM. Here the CDR3 DNA reads TGTGCCAGCAGGGCCACGGGGTTTGGCTACACCTTC. Translated, it gives CASRATGFGYTF.

This clone was seen a handful of times. The gene calls are TRBV29-1 and TRBJ2-7, with 8 nucleotides matching TRBD2. The CDR3 runs 15 residues. Germline loops: CDR1 SQVTM, CDR2 ANQGSEA. With 7 bases clipped from V and 6 bases from J, the junction kept 17 bases outside the gene matches. The CDR3 reads CSARGGSDWRSEQYF. Here the CDR3 DNA reads TGCAGCGCCCGGGGGGGGTCGGACTGGCGGAGCGAGCAGTACTTC.

This clone showed up just a few times. The V call is TRBV28, the J call TRBJ2-5; a weak D match, TRBD2 (6 bases). This CDR3 contains 14 residues. The ends were cut back, 4 bases at V and 5 bases at J, with 14 bases in the middle. Germline V gene data show CDR1 as MDHEN and CDR2 as SYDVKM. Here the CDR3 reads CASSSEGLGETQYF. The CDR3, as DNA: TGTGCCAGCAGTTCGGAGGGCCTCGGGGAGACCCAGTACTTC.

This clone turned up a few times. This chain uses TRBV5-6 with TRBJ2-7, with 8 nucleotides matching TRBD1. Germline CDR1 is SGHDT and CDR2 is YYEEEE. The CDR3 covers 15 residues. J gave up 3 bases and V 5 bases, and 10 bases lay outside the gene matches. The DNA for the CDR3 is TGTGCCAGCAGTCGGCAGGGGGCGGGATACTACGAGCAGTACTTC. Translation gives CASSRQGAGYYEQYF.

CDR3 loop: CASSLERLSYNEQFF. In DNA, the CDR3 is TGTGCCAGCAGCTTAGAGAGGCTCTCCTACAATGAGCAGTTCTTC. The chain combines TRBV7-2 with TRBJ2-1; D unresolved. V dropped 1 base and J dropped 0 bases, with 7 bases sitting between them. CDR1 and CDR2 from the germline V gene are SGHTA and FQGNSA. The CDR3 has 15 amino acids.

CDR3 amino acids: CASSPFETGLNTEAFF. CDR3 coding DNA: TGTGCCAGCTCACCATTTGAGACAGGGTTGAACACTGAAGCTTTCTTT. J is TRBJ1-1 and V is TRBV18, with 7 bases that match TRBD1. The CDR3 contains 16 residues. The germline V gene has CDR1 KGHSH and CDR2 LQKENI. V lost 2 bases, J lost 0 bases, and 6 bases stayed unmatched. Full variable domain (remainder filled in from reference TRBV18 and TRBJ1-1): NAGVMQNPRHLVRRRGQEARLRCSPMKGHSHVYWYRQLPEEGLKFMVYLQKENIIDESGMPKERFSAEFPKEGPSILRIQQVVRGDSAAYFCASSPFETGLNTEAFFGQGTRLTVV.